This passage covers 2 T cell receptor beta chains from one sample sequenced in a study of T cell responses to AZD1222 COVID-19 vaccine. Repertoires were generated with immunoSEQ multiplex PCR, while TCRdb's copy carries only in-frame clones and drops some. The sample holds about 130,000 clones, about 89% seen once. The sample here was peripheral blood, taken 28 days after the second AZD1222 dose. The receptors shown here come from an adult who received the AZD1222 COVID-19 vaccine.

The V gene is TRBV7-2, the J gene TRBJ1-4; D remains unclear. CDR1 and CDR2 (germline): SGHTA, FQGNSA. V lost 5 bases and J lost 0, with 10 bases in between. There are 15 residues in the CDR3. As DNA, the CDR3 is TGTGCCAGCAGCCGCCAGCAAGCAACTAATGAAAAACTGTTTTTT. Protein: CASSRQQATNEKLFF.

The CDR3 loop reads CASRREGVSSGNTIYF. The CDR3 nucleotides read TGTGCCAGCAGGAGGGAGGGAGTGAGCTCTGGAAACACCATATATTTT. J is TRBJ1-3 and V is TRBV3-1 (or the pseudogene TRBV3-2); no firm D call. The V end was cut by 6 bases, the J end by 0 bases, with 15 bases between. Germline assignment: CDR1 LGHDT and CDR2 YNNKEL (reference sequence). The length of the CDR3 is 16 residues.